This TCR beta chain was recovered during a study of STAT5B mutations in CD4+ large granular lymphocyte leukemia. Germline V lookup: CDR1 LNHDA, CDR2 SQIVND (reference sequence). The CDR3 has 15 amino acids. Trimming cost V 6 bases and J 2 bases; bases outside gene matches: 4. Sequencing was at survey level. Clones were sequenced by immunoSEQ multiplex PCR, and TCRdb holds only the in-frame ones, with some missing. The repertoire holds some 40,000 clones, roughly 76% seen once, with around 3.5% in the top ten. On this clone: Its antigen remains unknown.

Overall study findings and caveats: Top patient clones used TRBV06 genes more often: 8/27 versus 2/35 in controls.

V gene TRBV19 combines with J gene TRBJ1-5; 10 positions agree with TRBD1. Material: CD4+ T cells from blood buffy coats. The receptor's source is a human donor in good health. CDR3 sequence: CASRDRGRGNQPQHF. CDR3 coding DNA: TGTGCCAGTAGAGACAGGGGGCGAGGCAATCAGCCCCAGCATTTT.